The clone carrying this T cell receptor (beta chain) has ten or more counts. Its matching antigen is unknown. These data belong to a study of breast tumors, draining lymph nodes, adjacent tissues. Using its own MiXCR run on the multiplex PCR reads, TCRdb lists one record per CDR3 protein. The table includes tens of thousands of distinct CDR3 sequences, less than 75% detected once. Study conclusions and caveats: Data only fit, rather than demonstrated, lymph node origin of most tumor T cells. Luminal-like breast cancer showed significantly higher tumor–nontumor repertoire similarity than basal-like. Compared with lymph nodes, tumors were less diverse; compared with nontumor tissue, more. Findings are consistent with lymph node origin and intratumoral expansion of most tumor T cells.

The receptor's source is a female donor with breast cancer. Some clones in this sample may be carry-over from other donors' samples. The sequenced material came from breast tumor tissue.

The CDR3 region is CASSDSSGGTGELFF. The CDR3, as DNA: TGTGCCAGCAGTGACTCGAGCGGGGGCACCGGGGAGCTGTTTTTT. The chain carries TRBV6-4 and TRBJ2-2, with 8 bases fitting TRBD2. V lost 0 bases and J lost 4; bases outside the gene matches: 1. Per germline, CDR1 MRHNA and CDR2 SNTAGT. There are 15 residues in the CDR3.